Listed here are 30 T cell receptor beta chains from one sample, sequenced in a study of cytomegalovirus exposure and HLA in healthy donors. PCR involved 60 Vbeta and 13 Jbeta primers. The data were produced by immunoSEQ multiplex PCR, yet TCRdb's version contains in-frame clones alone and is incomplete. The table records 150,000 to 200,000 clones, around 80% of them present only once. Sequencing used PBMCs. Receptors were obtained from a man aged 35-49 years in good health and CMV-seronegative.

The chain links TRBV6-5 to TRBJ1-4; D gene unclear. Germline V gene data show CDR1 as MNHEY and CDR2 as SVGAGI. V dropped 7 bases and J dropped 11 bases, with 11 bases sitting between them. The CDR3 loop spans 11 amino acids. The CDR3: CASTSYVKLFF. The CDR3 DNA reads as TGTGCCAGCACCTCCTATGTGAAACTGTTTTTT.

CDR3 sequence: CASSGGTGVGNTIYF. The CDR3 region has the DNA TGCGCCAGCAGCGGGGGGACAGGTGTTGGAAACACCATATATTTT. The rearrangement joins TRBV5-1 to TRBJ1-3; 8 bases map to TRBD1. Germline lookup yields CDR1 SGHRS and CDR2 YFSETQ. The junction had 6 bases not matched to a gene; V was cut back by 4 bases and J by 3 bases. The CDR3 covers 15 residues. The variable domain in full, completed from reference TRBV5-1 and TRBJ1-3, reads KAGVTQTPRYLIKTRGQQVTLSCSPISGHRSVSWYQQTPGQGLQFLFEYFSETQRNKGNFPGRFSGRQFSNSRSEMNVSTLELGDSALYLCASSGGTGVGNTIYFGEGSWLTVV.

With respect to this clone: The sample holds other DNA sequences that translate to the same CDR3. The rearrangement links TRBV7-2 to TRBJ2-7; possible D gene TRBD2, 6 bases. Germline V CDR1 and CDR2: SGHTA, FQGNSA. There are 14 residues in the CDR3. V lost 2 bases and J lost 4, with 12 bases in between. DNA of the CDR3: TGTGCCAGCAGCTTAAGGCGGGGTCCTTACGAGCAGTACTTC. Residues: CASSLRRGPYEQYF.

This CDR3 is CAWGRTGGGKDGANVLTF. CDR3 in DNA: TGTGCCTGGGGACGGACAGGGGGCGGAAAGGACGGGGCCAACGTCCTGACTTTC. V usage is TRBV30 and J usage is TRBJ2-6; TRBD1 matches 11 bases. This CDR3 spans 18 amino acids. Germline V CDR1 and CDR2: GTSNPN, SVGIG (reference sequence). The ends lost 5 bases at V and 4 bases at J; junction bases unmatched: 13.

There are a few counts of this clone. An end of the junction differs from the germline gene, which may be a read error. The chain is built from TRBV5-1 and TRBJ2-6, with TRBD1 identical over 8 bases. The V gene's germline CDR1 is SGHRS and CDR2 YFSETQ. The CDR3 totals 17 residues. The CDR3 DNA reads TGCGCCACCCCGTCCGGGACAGGAGTATCTGGGGCCAACGGCCTGACTTTC. It specifies CATPSGTGVSGANGLTF.

The rearrangement links TRBV4-1 to TRBJ2-7; 10 nucleotides agree with TRBD2. CDR3 length: 15 amino acids. CDR1 is MGHRA and CDR2 is YSYEKL in the germline V gene. V was pared by 5 bases and J by 6 bases, with 10 bases of the junction left unmatched. The CDR3 DNA sequence: TGCGCCAGCAGCTACCTAGCGGGGGACTCAATCGAGCAGTACTTC. Its translation is CASSYLAGDSIEQYF.

CDR3 in amino acids: CASSQPTSGRWNEQFF. CDR3 nucleotide sequence: TGCGCCAGCAGCCAACCTACTAGCGGGAGATGGAATGAGCAGTTCTTC. The chain couples TRBV4-1 to TRBJ2-1; TRBD2 matches 11 bases. Germline-derived CDR1 and CDR2 are MGHRA and YSYEKL. The CDR3 runs to 16 residues. With 2 bases clipped from V and 7 bases from J, the junction kept 7 bases outside the gene matches.

This clone was seen only a few times. The gene calls are TRBV4-2 and TRBJ2-1; D gene unclear. V was pared by 0 bases and J by 8 bases, with 11 bases between. Germline assignment: CDR1 LGHNA and CDR2 YNFKEQ. The length of the CDR3 is 14 residues. The DNA of the CDR3 is TGTGCCAGCAGCCAAGATGGGTCCCAGGATGAGCAGTTCTTC. Its protein is CASSQDGSQDEQFF.

This clone was observed a handful of times. The gene calls are TRBV7-3 and TRBJ1-2; 8 positions match TRBD1. CDR1 and CDR2 from the germline V gene are SGHTA and FQGTGA. V shed 5 bases, J shed 6 bases, and the junction held 8 bases outside the gene matches. There are 14 residues in the CDR3. CDR3 residues: CASSHRDRTNGYTF. CDR3 in DNA: TGTGCCAGCAGCCATCGGGACAGGACGAATGGCTACACCTTC.

In this sample, this clone turned up a few times. The chain links TRBV6-1 to TRBJ2-7, with D perhaps TRBD2 (5 bases). Germline values: CDR1 MNHNS, CDR2 SASEGT. The CDR3 is 14 amino acids. V was cut by 4 bases and J by 1 base, with 11 bases left in between. This CDR3 reads CASSADLGSYEQYV. DNA for the CDR3: TGTGCCAGCAGTGCGGACTTGGGATCCTACGAGCAGTACGTC.

This clone was seen a handful of times. The CDR3 DNA follows: TGTGCCAGCAGCCCCCTCCAGCGGGAGAGAACCTACGAGCAGTACTTC. As protein: CASSPLQRERTYEQYF. The rearrangement uses TRBV11-2 and TRBJ2-7; TRBD2 agrees at 8 bases. Germline V lookup: CDR1 SGHAT, CDR2 FQNNGV. CDR3 size: 16 residues. Unmatched junction bases numbered 11, after V lost 5 bases and J lost 2 bases.

This clone has a handful of counts. The V call is TRBV5-1, the J call TRBJ2-3; 13 bases are a match to TRBD2. Germline V gene sequence: CDR1 SGHRS, CDR2 YFSETQ. J was trimmed by 5 bases and V by 4 bases; bases with no gene match: 7. The length of the CDR3 is 16 residues. CDR3 sequence: CASSLGTSGVLDTQYF. The CDR3 DNA follows: TGCGCCAGCAGCCTCGGGACTAGCGGGGTTCTAGATACGCAGTATTTT.

This chain connects TRBV14 to TRBJ2-7; D might be TRBD1 (7 bases). The CDR3 has 14 amino acids. Germline CDR1 is SGHDN and CDR2 is FVKESK. Trimming left V 2 bases short and J 9 bases short, with 17 bases between. This CDR3 reads CASSQTGDLSGQYF. In DNA form, the CDR3 reads TGTGCCAGCAGCCAAACAGGGGACTTATCCGGGCAGTACTTC. The full variable domain, with the rest looked up from reference TRBV14 and TRBJ2-7, is EAGVTQFPSHSVIEKGQTVTLRCDPISGHDNLYWYRRVMGKEIKFLLHFVKESKQDESGMPNNRFLAERTGGTYSTLKVQPAELEDSGVYFCASSQTGDLSGQYFGPGTRLTVT.

A word on this clone: Distinct nucleotide sequences in the sample also encode this CDR3. This chain connects TRBV7-6 to TRBJ2-1, with D possibly being TRBD2 (6 bases). The length of the CDR3 is 18 residues. V lost 3 bases to trimming and J lost 0 bases, with 18 bases between them. Germline V gene data show CDR1 as SGHVS and CDR2 as FNYEAQ. The CDR3 nucleotides are TGTGCCAGCAGCTTCCCACGGGGGAGGCCTAGCTCCTACAATGAGCAGTTCTTC. The encoded protein is CASSFPRGRPSSYNEQFF.

V and J are TRBV7-9 and TRBJ2-3; the D is unclear. Trimming stripped 2 bases from V and 2 bases from J, with 8 bases between. The CDR3 covers 14 residues. Germline assignment: CDR1 SEHNR and CDR2 FQNEAQ (reference sequence). The CDR3 sequence is CASSLSPNTDTQYF. For the CDR3, the DNA is TGTGCCAGCAGCTTAAGCCCGAACACAGATACGCAGTATTTT.

In DNA, the CDR3 is TGCAGCGTTGGGGGCGGGAGAATCGATACGCAGTATTTT. It specifies CSVGGGRIDTQYF. The chain joins TRBV29-1 to TRBJ2-3, with TRBD2 identical over 7 bases. The CDR3 has 13 amino acids. V gave up 4 bases and J gave up 6 bases; unmatched junction bases: 7. Looked up from germline, CDR1 is SQVTM and CDR2 is ANQGSEA.

The chain joins TRBV5-4 to TRBJ1-1; 8 positions match TRBD1. Germline CDR1 and CDR2: SGHNT and YYREEE (reference sequence). CDR3 length: 15 residues. Unmatched junction bases numbered 7, after V lost 1 base and J lost 5 bases. This CDR3 reads CASSLKGTGRTEAFF. Written as DNA, the CDR3 is TGTGCCAGCAGCTTGAAAGGGACAGGCAGAACTGAAGCTTTCTTT.

The rearrangement joins TRBV19 to TRBJ1-4; 7 bases match TRBD1. V trimming: 3 bases; J trimming: 4 bases; junction bases outside the gene matches: 2. Looked up from germline, CDR1 is LNHDA and CDR2 is SQIVND (reference sequence). CDR3 length: 14 residues. The CDR3 loop is CASSMDRSNEKLFF. CDR3 nucleotides: TGTGCCAGTAGTATGGACAGGAGTAATGAAAAACTGTTTTTT.

This clone appeared once. The rearrangement uses TRBV11-3 and TRBJ2-7; 9 bases align to TRBD2. The CDR3 extends over 12 amino acids. Trimming took 8 bases from V and 5 from J; bases not matched to a gene: 4. Germline CDR1 is SGHNT and CDR2 is YENEEA. In nucleotides, the CDR3 is TGTGCCAGCGCGGGAGGGAACAACGAGCAGTACTTC. Its protein is CASAGGNNEQYF.

The genes are TRBV5-1 and TRBJ2-3, with TRBD2 matching over 7 bases. This CDR3 contains 16 residues. Germline CDR1 reads SGHRS; CDR2 reads YFSETQ. J lost 0 bases, V lost 4 bases, and 8 bases had no gene match. The CDR3 DNA follows: TGCGCCAGCAGCGGCGGACTAGGATCAAGCACAGATACGCAGTATTTT. Translation gives CASSGGLGSSTDTQYF.

This rearrangement joins TRBV4-1 to TRBJ2-7; D is perhaps TRBD1 (6 bases). Trimming took off 0 bases at V and 5 bases at J, with 14 bases between the two ends. The germline V gene encodes CDR1 MGHRA and CDR2 YSYEKL. CDR3 length: 15 residues. The CDR3 here is CASSQDTGQRNEQYF. In DNA form, the CDR3 reads TGCGCCAGCAGCCAAGATACAGGGCAACGGAACGAGCAGTACTTC.

The chain couples TRBV27 to TRBJ1-1; no clear D. V was trimmed by 4 bases and J by 2 bases, leaving 5 bases between them. The CDR3 is made up of 12 amino acids. Germline V gene lookup returns CDR1 MNHEY and CDR2 SMNVEV (reference sequence). Here the CDR3 DNA reads TGTGCCAGCAGTTCCGTAAACACTGAAGCTTTCTTT. This codes for CASSSVNTEAFF.

This rearrangement joins TRBV7-2 to TRBJ1-5; D ambiguous. The V gene's germline CDR1 is SGHTA and CDR2 FQGNSA. The CDR3 is made up of 15 amino acids. Between the trimmed V and J ends, which lost 0 bases and 2 bases, there was a span of 8 bases. In DNA, the CDR3 is TGTGCCAGCAGCTTAGCGCAGGCCGGCAATCAGCCCCAGCATTTT. It translates to CASSLAQAGNQPQHF.

This clone has more than one count but fewer than ten. The chain is built from TRBV5-4 and TRBJ1-3; TRBD1 aligns across 9 bases. The CDR3 is 15 amino acids. Trimming took 3 bases from V and 4 from J; bases not matched to a gene: 5. Germline lookup yields CDR1 SGHNT and CDR2 YYREEE (reference sequence). The CDR3 reads CASSSGTGRGNTIYF. In DNA, the CDR3 is TGTGCCAGCAGCTCAGGGACAGGGCGGGGAAACACCATATATTTT.

The J gene is TRBJ2-7, the V gene TRBV2; 8 bases are shared with TRBD1. The junction had 11 bases not matched to a gene; V was cut back by 4 bases and J by 6 bases. Germline assignment: CDR1 SNHLY and CDR2 FYNNEI. This CDR3 region has 15 residues. CDR3 sequence: CASSGFRQGKGEQYF. The CDR3 DNA follows: TGTGCCAGCAGTGGATTTAGACAGGGGAAGGGCGAGCAGTACTTC.

The CDR3: CASSPLNTGTGYEQYF. For the CDR3, the DNA is TGTGCCAGCTCACCACTAAATACCGGGACAGGATACGAGCAGTACTTC. The rearrangement links TRBV18 to TRBJ2-7, with 8 nucleotides matching TRBD1. The trim removed 1 base at V and 4 bases at J, leaving 9 bases unmatched. Germline V gives CDR1 KGHSH, CDR2 LQKENI. CDR3 length: 16 residues.

The chain joins TRBV7-9 to TRBJ1-1, with D perhaps TRBD1 (5 bases). This CDR3 is built from 15 residues. Germline CDR1 is SEHNR and CDR2 is FQNEAQ (reference sequence). Trimming removed 7 bases at V and 2 bases at J, with 17 bases between. CDR3 loop: CASTQSETANTEAFF. CDR3 DNA sequence: TGTGCCAGCACCCAATCTGAGACAGCCAACACTGAAGCTTTCTTT.

The chain joins TRBV28 to TRBJ2-2; 7 nucleotides agree with TRBD1. Germline-derived CDR1 and CDR2 are MDHEN and SYDVKM. After removal of 3 bases from V and 7 bases from J, the junction contained 14 bases not matched to a gene. The CDR3 extends over 17 amino acids. CDR3 residues: CASSLVEGGELSGELFF. The CDR3 DNA is TGTGCCAGCAGTTTGGTTGAAGGGGGCGAGTTGAGCGGGGAGCTGTTTTTT.

This chain links TRBV4-2 with TRBJ2-1; maybe TRBD2 (7 bases). Trimming removed 0 bases at V and 2 bases at J, with 20 bases between. Germline CDR1 LGHNA, CDR2 YNFKEQ. CDR3 length: 19 amino acids. CDR3 sequence (DNA): TGTGCCAGCAGCCAAGACCTGGGGGGGCGGGAGTGGCCCTACAATGAGCAGTTCTTC. Amino acids: CASSQDLGGREWPYNEQFF.

This sequence joins TRBV2 and TRBJ2-2, with TRBD2 identical over 9 bases. Germline loops: CDR1 SNHLY, CDR2 FYNNEI. This CDR3 has 15 residues. V lost 6 bases and J lost 4; bases outside the gene matches: 6. CDR3 amino acids: CASRVLAGSTGELFF. For the CDR3, the DNA is TGTGCCAGCAGGGTCCTAGCGGGGAGCACCGGGGAGCTGTTTTTT.